This T cell receptor (beta chain) is from a study of T cell repertoires in cytomegalovirus infection. The wider study: Shared public TCR beta signatures pointed to both CMV infection and a matching HLA type. The study's findings and limits: Accumulated public TCR beta family frequency recognized individuals carrying CMV together with the relevant HLA. The ex vivo response was dominated by HLA-C-restricted CMV-specific TCR beta clonotypes.

As concerns this clonotype: Its matching antigen is unknown.

CDR3 length equals 16 residues. The germline gives CDR1 SGHAT, CDR2 FQNNGV. With V trimmed by 5 bases and J by 4 bases, 10 bases remained unmatched. TCRdb itself ran the reads through MiXCR, one entry per CDR3 protein. The data hold around 130,000 distinct CDR3 sequences, with more than 20% observed a single time. V and J are TRBV11-2 and TRBJ2-2; 7 bases line up with TRBD1. The sample comprised PBMCs, sequenced either directly or after in vitro stimulation (not recorded which). This receptor was obtained from a human donor in good health (CMV status not recorded). Some clones in this sample may be carry-over from other donors' samples. CDR3 protein: CASSPTTGTATGELFF. As DNA, the CDR3 is TGTGCCAGCAGCCCAACAACCGGGACAGCCACCGGGGAGCTGTTTTTT.